Listed below are T cell receptor beta chains from one sample, sequenced in a study of T cell changes during pregnancy in multiple sclerosis. The method was immunoSEQ multiplex PCR; TCRdb's version includes in-frame clones alone and lacks a portion of them. The repertoire holds 40,000 to 50,000 clones, 90% seen once, with 6.5% to 9% in the top ten. The specimen was CD8+ T cells from peripheral blood mononuclear cells, collected in the third trimester of pregnancy. These receptors were obtained from a female donor with multiple sclerosis, enrolled in a pregnancy study. CDR3s include the opening cysteine and the closing phenylalanine or tryptophan. The D gene is left open where the match is weak. Clone size, where shown, is once, few, many, or a class for clones that have expanded.

>TRBJ1-5|TRBV11-2|.|.
TGTGCCAGCAGCCTCCGCACAGGGCCTAATCAGCCCCAGCATTTT
CASSLRTGPNQPQHF
>TRBJ2-7|TRBV13|.|.
TGTGCCAGCAGCTTAGGATCAACCTACGAGCAGTACTTC
CASSLGSTYEQYF
>TRBJ2-5|TRBV5-4|.|.
TGTGCCAGCGGCGGGGGCCGGGAGACCCAGTACTTC
CASGGGRETQYF
>TRBJ2-1|TRBV19|.|.
TGTGCCAGTATGAAAGGGGGTCCCTACAATGAGCAGTTCTTC
CASMKGGPYNEQFF
>TRBJ2-5|TRBV6-5|.|.
TGTGCCAGCAGTTACTTGGGAGTGGGTGGGGAGACCCAGTACTTC
CASSYLGVGGETQYF
>TRBJ2-7|TRBV6-1|.|TRBD2
TGTGCCAGCAGTGAATTGGCGGGAGATGTCTACGAGCAGTACTTC
CASSELAGDVYEQYF
>TRBJ2-7|TRBV7-9|.|.
TGTGCCAGCAGCTTAGCGCCACAACCCTACGAGCAGTACTTC
CASSLAPQPYEQYF
>TRBJ2-7|TRBV10-3|.|.
TGTGCCATCAGTGAGGACAGGCAACCCTACGAGCAGTACTTC
CAISEDRQPYEQYF
>TRBJ2-7|TRBV4-1|few|TRBD1
TGCGCCAGCAGCCAGTTAGCCGGGACAGGGGCCTACGAGCAGTACTTC
CASSQLAGTGAYEQYF
>TRBJ2-3|TRBV6-5|.|.
TGTGCCAGCAGTTACTCGAGGGGGGATACGCAGTATTTT
CASSYSRGDTQYF
>TRBJ2-1|TRBV11-2|.|TRBD1
TGTGCCAGCAGCACGTCGGGACAGGGGGGCTACAATGAGCAGTTCTTC
CASSTSGQGGYNEQFF
>TRBJ1-1|TRBV4-1|.|.
TGCGCCAGCAGCCAAGCAGTGAACACTGAAGCTTTCTTT
CASSQAVNTEAFF
>TRBJ1-6|TRBV19|.|.
TGTGCCAGTAGTATTCTCTCCTATAATTCACCCCTCCACTTT
CASSILSYNSPLHF
>TRBJ2-5|TRBV4-1|.|.
TGCGCCAGCAGCCAAGATGAGGAAGAGACCCAGTACTTC
CASSQDEEETQYF
>TRBJ2-7|TRBV19|.|TRBD1
TGTGCCAGTAGTATTTATGGACAGGACTACGAGCAGTACTTC
CASSIYGQDYEQYF
>TRBJ2-7|TRBV14|once|.
TGTGCCAGCAGCCAACTAGGGGCTGCCTACGAGCAGTACTTC
CASSQLGAAYEQYF
>TRBJ2-7|TRBV27|.|TRBD2
TGTGCCAGCAGTGAGGCGGGAGGATCCTACGAGCAGTACTTC
CASSEAGGSYEQYF
>TRBJ1-3|TRBV7-9|.|.
TGTGCCAGCAGCTTAGTGCGGGGCTCTGGAAACACCATATATTTT
CASSLVRGSGNTIYF
>TRBJ2-3|TRBV4-1|.|.
TGCGCCAGCAGCCAAGAACAGTTTTCAGATACGCAGTATTTT
CASSQEQFSDTQYF
>TRBJ2-3|TRBV7-9|.|.
TGTGCCAGCAGCGCGTTAAAAACAGATACGCAGTATTTT
CASSALKTDTQYF
>TRBJ2-7|TRBV7-3|.|TRBD2
TGTGCCAGCAGCACACTAGCGGGGAGCTCCTACGAGCAGTACTTC
CASSTLAGSSYEQYF
>TRBJ2-7|TRBV28|once|.
TGTGCCAGCAGTTTCGGCAGGGCCACCGGGTACGAGCAGTACTTC
CASSFGRATGYEQYF
>TRBJ2-7|TRBV9|.|.
TGTGCCAGCAGCGAATGGGGTTCAGGGAACGAGCAGTACTTC
CASSEWGSGNEQYF
>TRBJ2-4|TRBV11-2|.|.
TGTGCCAGCAGGGGACACCCCAGCGGTGAACTAGCCAAAAACATTCAGTACTTC
CASRGHPSGELAKNIQYF
>TRBJ2-1|TRBV6-5|.|TRBD2
TGTGCCAGCAGGGGCACGCGGGGGGAATACAATGAGCAGTTCTTC
CASRGTRGEYNEQFF
>TRBJ1-2|TRBV4-1|.|TRBD1
TGCGCCAGCAGCCAAGTGGAGGGGGCTTACAATGGCTACACCTTC
CASSQVEGAYNGYTF
>TRBJ1-5|TRBV5-6|.|TRBD1
TGTGCCAGCAGCTTGGGACAGGGGTCGAATCAGCCCCAGCATTTT
CASSLGQGSNQPQHF
>TRBJ1-4|TRBV19|.|.
TGTGCCAGCTCAGTCAGACAGGACATTAATGAAAAACTGTTTTTT
CASSVRQDINEKLFF
>TRBJ2-5|TRBV7-3|once|.
TGTGCCAGCAGCTTAATTGCCGGTGGCCAAGAGACCCAGTACTTC
CASSLIAGGQETQYF
>TRBJ2-1|TRBV27|medium-sized|TRBD1
TGTGCCAGCAGTCCACCCCCGGACAGGGCCCATGAGCAGTTCTTC
CASSPPPDRAHEQFF
>TRBJ2-2|TRBV6-6|.|.
TGTGCCAGCACCGCCCAGCAGGGGGGTACCGGGGAGCTGTTTTTT
CASTAQQGGTGELFF
>TRBJ1-2|TRBV30|.|.
TGCGCCTGGAGTGTCCTAGATGGCTACACCTTC
CAWSVLDGYTF
>TRBJ2-7|TRBV5-6|once|.
TGTGCCAGCAGCTTCGGGAATAGCGGTTACGAGCAGTACTTC
CASSFGNSGYEQYF
>TRBJ2-7|TRBV7-9|.|TRBD1
TGTGCCAGCAGCCACAGGGGGGCAGGGGACTACGAGCAGTACTTC
CASSHRGAGDYEQYF
>TRBJ2-3|TRBV13|.|.
TGTGCCAGCAGCCGCCCGACAGCCTTCACAGATACGCAGTATTTT
CASSRPTAFTDTQYF
>TRBJ1-1|TRBV9|.|.
TGTGCCAGCAGCGTAGGTGGAGGGCCCACTGAAGCTTTCTTT
CASSVGGGPTEAFF
>TRBJ2-7|TRBV7-2|.|TRBD2
TGTGCCAGCAGCTTATGGGTCCTAGCGGGGACCTACGAGCAGTACTTC
CASSLWVLAGTYEQYF
>TRBJ2-7|TRBV7-8|few|TRBD1
TGTGCCAGCAGCGGCGGACAGGACCGCTACGAGCAGTACTTC
CASSGGQDRYEQYF
>TRBJ1-1|TRBV19|.|TRBD1
TGTGCCAGTAGTCAGGGGGTCTACGTAACTGAAGCTTTCTTT
CASSQGVYVTEAFF
>TRBJ2-5|TRBV7-6|once|TRBD2
TGTGCCAGCAGCCCAGGACTAGCGGGAGGCTTACAAGAGACCCAGTACTTC
CASSPGLAGGLQETQYF
>TRBJ1-3|TRBV5-1|.|.
TGCGCCAGCAGCTTGTCCGGTCCTGGAAACACCATATATTTT
CASSLSGPGNTIYF
>TRBJ2-3|TRBV6-4|few|TRBD2
TGTGCCAGCAGTCCTAGCGGGGGGGCGAATCCGCAGTATTTT
CASSPSGGANPQYF
>TRBJ2-7|TRBV5-5|.|TRBD1
TGTGCCAGCAGCTTGGAGGGGACAGGGATGTACGAGCAGTACTTC
CASSLEGTGMYEQYF
>TRBJ2-1|TRBV27|.|.
TGTGCCAGCAGTTTAAGGGCAGGGGGGAATGAGCAGTTCTTC
CASSLRAGGNEQFF
>TRBJ1-5|TRBV28|once|TRBD1
TGTGCCAGCAACAACCGGGACAGGGATCAGCCCCAGCATTTT
CASNNRDRDQPQHF
>TRBJ1-1|TRBV27|.|.
TGTGCCAGCAGTACCCGGGAGGGGGGGACTGAAGCTTTCTTT
CASSTREGGTEAFF